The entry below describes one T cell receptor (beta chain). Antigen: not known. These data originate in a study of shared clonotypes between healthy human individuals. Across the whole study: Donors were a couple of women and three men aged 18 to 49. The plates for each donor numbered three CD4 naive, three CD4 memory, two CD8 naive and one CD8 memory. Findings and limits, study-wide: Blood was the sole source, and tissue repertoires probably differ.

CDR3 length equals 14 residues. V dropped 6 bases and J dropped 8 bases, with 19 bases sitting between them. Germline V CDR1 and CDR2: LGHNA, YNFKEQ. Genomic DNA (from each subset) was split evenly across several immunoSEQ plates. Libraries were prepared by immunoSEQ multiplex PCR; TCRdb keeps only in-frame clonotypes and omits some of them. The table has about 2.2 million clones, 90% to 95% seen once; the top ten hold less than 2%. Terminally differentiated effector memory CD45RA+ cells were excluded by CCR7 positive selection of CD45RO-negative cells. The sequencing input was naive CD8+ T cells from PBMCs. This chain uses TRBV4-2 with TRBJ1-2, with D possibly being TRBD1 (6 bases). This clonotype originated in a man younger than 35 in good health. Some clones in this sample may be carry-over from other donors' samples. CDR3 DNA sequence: TGTGCCAGCAGTCACGGCGTGGACGGGGGCGGCTACACCTTC. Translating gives CASSHGVDGGGYTF.